The subject of this entry is one TCR beta chain. Construction of the TCRbeta library involved unique molecular identifiers. TCRdb re-called the PCR reads through MiXCR, storing one row per CDR3 protein. The sample yields around 960,000 distinct CDR3 sequences, roughly 29% seen once. This sample is part of a study of T-cell reconstitution after alpha-beta-depleted transplantation in children. Sample: PBMCs, mostly from graft donor cells, taken 360 days after TCRalphabeta/CD19-depleted stem cell transplant. The receptor comes from a boy in the first two years of life who had a stem cell transplant for SCID, so the T cells may come from the graft donor.

This CDR3 is CASSQDGDRFYEQYF. DNA for the CDR3: TGCGCCAGCAGCCAAGATGGCGACAGATTCTACGAGCAGTACTTC. The chain uses TRBV4-1 and TRBJ2-7; D is possibly TRBD1 (5 bases). CDR3 length: 15 amino acids. The V and J ends lost 0 bases and 3 bases respectively, with 12 bases between them. CDR1 and CDR2 (germline): MGHRA, YSYEKL.